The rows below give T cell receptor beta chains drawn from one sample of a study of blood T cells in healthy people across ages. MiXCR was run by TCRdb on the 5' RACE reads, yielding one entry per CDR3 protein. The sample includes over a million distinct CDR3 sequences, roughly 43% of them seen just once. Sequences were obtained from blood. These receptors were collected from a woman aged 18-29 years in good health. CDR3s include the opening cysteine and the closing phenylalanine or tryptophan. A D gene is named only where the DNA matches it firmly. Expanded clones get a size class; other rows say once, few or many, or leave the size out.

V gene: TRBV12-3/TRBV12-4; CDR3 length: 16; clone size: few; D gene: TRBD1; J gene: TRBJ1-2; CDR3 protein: CASSLQGQGSRYGYTF; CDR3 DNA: TGTGCCAGCAGCCTACAAGGACAGGGTAGTCGCTATGGCTACACCTTC
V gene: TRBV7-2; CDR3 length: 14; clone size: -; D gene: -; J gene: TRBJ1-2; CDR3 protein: CASSFDSLSYGYTF; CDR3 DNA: TGTGCCAGCAGCTTCGACAGTCTCTCCTATGGCTACACCTTC
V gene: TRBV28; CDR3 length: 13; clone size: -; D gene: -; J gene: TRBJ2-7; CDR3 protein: CASSLTGLYEQYF; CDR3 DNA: TGTGCCAGCAGCTTAACAGGGCTCTACGAGCAGTACTTC
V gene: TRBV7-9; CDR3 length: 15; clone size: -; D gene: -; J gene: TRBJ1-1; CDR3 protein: CASSSGLRGPIEAFF; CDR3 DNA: TGTGCCAGCAGTTCTGGTCTGCGGGGGCCTATTGAAGCTTTCTTT
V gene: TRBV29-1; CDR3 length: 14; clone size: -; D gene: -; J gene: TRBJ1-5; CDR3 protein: CSVGGRGSNQPQHF; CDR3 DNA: TGCAGCGTTGGGGGGCGTGGGAGCAATCAGCCCCAGCATTTT
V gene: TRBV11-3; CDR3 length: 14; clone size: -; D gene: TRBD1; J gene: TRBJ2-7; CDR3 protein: CASGKQDRAGEQYF; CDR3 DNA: TGTGCCAGCGGCAAGCAGGACAGGGCCGGGGAGCAGTACTTC
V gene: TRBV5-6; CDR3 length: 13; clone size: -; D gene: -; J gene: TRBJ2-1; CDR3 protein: CASSLGYPGRQFF; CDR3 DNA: TGTGCCAGCAGCTTGGGGTACCCCGGAAGGCAGTTCTTC
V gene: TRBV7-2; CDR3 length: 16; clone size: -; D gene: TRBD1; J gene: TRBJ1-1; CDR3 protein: CASSPSRDRVWTEAFF; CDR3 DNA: TGTGCCAGCAGCCCCAGCCGGGACAGGGTTTGGACTGAAGCTTTCTTT
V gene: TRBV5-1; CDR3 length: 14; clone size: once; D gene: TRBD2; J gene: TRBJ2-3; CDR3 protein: CASSGSGGYDTQYF; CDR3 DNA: TGCGCCAGCAGCGGAAGCGGGGGGTATGATACGCAGTATTTT
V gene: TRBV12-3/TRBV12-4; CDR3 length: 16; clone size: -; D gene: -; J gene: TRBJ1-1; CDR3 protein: CASSLPGGAWNTEAFF; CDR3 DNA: TGTGCCAGCAGTTTGCCCGGGGGGGCGTGGAACACTGAAGCTTTCTTT
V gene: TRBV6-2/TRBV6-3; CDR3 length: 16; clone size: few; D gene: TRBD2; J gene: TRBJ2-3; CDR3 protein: CASTPGGTTSTDTQYF; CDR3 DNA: TGTGCCAGCACCCCGGGTGGGACTACTAGCACAGATACGCAGTATTTT
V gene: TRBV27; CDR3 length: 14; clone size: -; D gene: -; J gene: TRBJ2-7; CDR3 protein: CASSLSWGDYEQYF; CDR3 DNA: TGTGCCAGCAGTTTATCATGGGGTGACTACGAGCAGTACTTC
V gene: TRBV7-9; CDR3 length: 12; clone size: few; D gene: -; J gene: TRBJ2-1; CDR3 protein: CASSLVPDEQFF; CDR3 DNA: TGTGCCAGCAGCTTAGTACCGGATGAGCAGTTCTTC
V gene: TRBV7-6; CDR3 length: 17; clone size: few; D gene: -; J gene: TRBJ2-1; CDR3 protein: CASSLVGGLNTYNEQFF; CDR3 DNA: TGTGCCAGCAGCTTAGTTGGAGGGCTCAATACCTACAATGAGCAGTTCTTC
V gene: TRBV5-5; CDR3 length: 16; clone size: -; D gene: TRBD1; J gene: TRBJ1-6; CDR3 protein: CANSQTGQASYSPLHF; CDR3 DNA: TGTGCCAACAGCCAAACAGGACAGGCTTCCTATTCACCCCTCCACTTT
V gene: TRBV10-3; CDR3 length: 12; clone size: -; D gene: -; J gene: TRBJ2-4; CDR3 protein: CAISGSENIQYF; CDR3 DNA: TGCGCCATCAGTGGAAGTGAAAACATTCAGTACTTC
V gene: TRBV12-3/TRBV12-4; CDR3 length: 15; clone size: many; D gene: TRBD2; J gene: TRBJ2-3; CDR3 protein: CASGMLAGGTDTQYF; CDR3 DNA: TGTGCCAGCGGAATGCTAGCGGGAGGCACAGATACGCAGTATTTT
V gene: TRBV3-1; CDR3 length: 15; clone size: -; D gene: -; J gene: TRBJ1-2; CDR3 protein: CASSYSPARNYGYTF; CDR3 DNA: TGTGCCAGCAGCTATTCACCGGCACGGAACTATGGCTACACCTTC